The T cell receptor beta chain described here comes from a study of lymphopenia after photon versus proton radiotherapy. The study's findings and limits: Proton therapy kept repertoires fairly stable, unlike photons, which gained effector/memory cells. Survival link was tested only in deceased patients; proton benefit remains a possibility.

A word on this clone: Its antigen is unidentified.

TCRdb keeps only in-frame clones here, not all; method: immunoSEQ multiplex PCR. The sample holds 55,000 to 70,000 clones, roughly 90% seen once. The source was peripheral blood, collected from a patient treated with photon-based radiotherapy. The clonotype was recovered from a woman in her sixties or seventies with pancreatic cancer.

In nucleotides, the CDR3 is TGTGCCAGCAGCCCCCGGGGGCAGGGGGCGCGTGAGCAGTACTTC. It specifies CASSPRGQGAREQYF. The chain is built from TRBV5-4 and TRBJ2-7; TRBD1 agrees at 8 bases. This CDR3 is built from 15 residues. In germline, CDR1 is SGHNT, CDR2 YYREEE (reference sequence). J lost 7 bases, V lost 4 bases, and 13 bases had no gene match.